Listed below are T cell receptor beta chains from one sample, sequenced in a study of cytomegalovirus exposure and HLA in healthy donors. TCRdb keeps only in-frame clones here, not all; method: immunoSEQ multiplex PCR. The specimen's table records 200,000 to 250,000 clones. The sequencing input was PBMCs. The receptors shown here come from a woman aged 25 to 45 in good health and CMV-seropositive. Both conserved end residues are part of each CDR3. The D gene is left open where the match is weak.

J: TRBJ2-3
D: NA
V: TRBV7-8
DNA: TGTGCCAGCCTATACAAGGGGGAAGCAAGGCGCACAGATACGCAGTATTTT
CDR3: CASLYKGEARRTDTQYF

J: TRBJ1-5
D: NA
V: TRBV18
DNA: TGTGCCAGCTCATTAGGGGCTAATAGCAATCAGCCCCAGCATTTT
CDR3: CASSLGANSNQPQHF

J: TRBJ2-7
D: NA
V: TRBV7-8
DNA: TGTGCCAGCCTACCCAGGGCCCCAGGGGGGTCCTACGAGCAGTACTTC
CDR3: CASLPRAPGGSYEQYF

J: TRBJ1-1
D: NA
V: TRBV9
DNA: TGTGCCAGCAGCACCTTGGGGCGGTTGAACACTGAAGCTTTCTTT
CDR3: CASSTLGRLNTEAFF

J: TRBJ2-1
D: NA
V: TRBV19
DNA: TGTGCCAGTAGTATATTTGTCCAAAGCTACTACAATGAGCAGTTCTTC
CDR3: CASSIFVQSYYNEQFF

J: TRBJ1-2
D: TRBD1
V: TRBV5-4
DNA: TGTGCCAGCAGCTTTTGGGACAGGGTCTATGGCTACACCTTC
CDR3: CASSFWDRVYGYTF

J: TRBJ1-3
D: NA
V: TRBV11-3
DNA: TGTGCCAGCAGCTTGTCAGGGGCTGGAAACACCATATATTTT
CDR3: CASSLSGAGNTIYF

J: TRBJ2-7
D: NA
V: TRBV6-5
DNA: TGTGCCAGCAGTTACCGCAACGCAGGGGTCTACGAGCAGTACTTC
CDR3: CASSYRNAGVYEQYF

J: TRBJ2-2
D: NA
V: TRBV18
DNA: TGTGCCAGCTCCACAGGGAACACCGGGGAGCTGTTTTTT
CDR3: CASSTGNTGELFF

J: TRBJ1-5
D: TRBD1
V: TRBV6-5
DNA: TGTGCCAGCAGTACTACAGGGGGCGTCCAGCCCCAGCATTTT
CDR3: CASSTTGGVQPQHF

J: TRBJ1-2
D: NA
V: TRBV18
DNA: TGTGCCAGCTCACCCGGGGACAAGTATGGCTACACCTTC
CDR3: CASSPGDKYGYTF

J: TRBJ2-1
D: TRBD1
V: TRBV19
DNA: TGTGCCAGTAGTAAACAGGGGGGATGGAATGAGCAGTTCTTC
CDR3: CASSKQGGWNEQFF

J: TRBJ1-5
D: NA
V: TRBV27
DNA: TGTGCCAGCAGTTTCCCTCAGAATAGCAATCAGCCCCAGCATTTT
CDR3: CASSFPQNSNQPQHF

J: TRBJ2-7
D: NA
V: TRBV11-3
DNA: TGTGCCAGCAGCTTAGGGACAGCCTCCTACGAGCAGTACTTC
CDR3: CASSLGTASYEQYF

J: TRBJ2-3
D: TRBD1
V: TRBV4-1
DNA: TGCGCCAGCAGCCAACTAGGGGGCGTTAGCACAGATACGCAGTATTTT
CDR3: CASSQLGGVSTDTQYF

J: TRBJ2-5
D: NA
V: TRBV7-9
DNA: TGTGCCAGCAGCCCCTACCTACTAGCGCAGGGGGAGACCCAGTACTTC
CDR3: CASSPYLLAQGETQYF

J: TRBJ1-4
D: NA
V: TRBV19
DNA: TGTGCCAGTAGTACCTCTTGGACAAACGAAAAACTGTTTTTT
CDR3: CASSTSWTNEKLFF

J: TRBJ2-7
D: TRBD1
V: TRBV6-5
DNA: TGTGCCAGCAGTCCGGACAGGGAGAGCTACGAGCAGTACTTC
CDR3: CASSPDRESYEQYF

J: TRBJ2-1
D: TRBD2
V: TRBV10-2
DNA: TGCGCCACTACCCGACTAGCGGGAACCTACAATGAGCAGTTCTTC
CDR3: CATTRLAGTYNEQFF

J: TRBJ2-2
D: NA
V: TRBV9
DNA: TGTGCCAGCAGCGGTACAGGTCTTACCGGGGAGCTGTTTTTT
CDR3: CASSGTGLTGELFF

J: TRBJ1-1
D: TRBD1
V: TRBV7-9
DNA: TGTGCCAGCAGCACAGACAGGGACACTGAAGCTTTCTTT
CDR3: CASSTDRDTEAFF

J: TRBJ2-2
D: TRBD1
V: TRBV9
DNA: TGTGCCAGCAGCGCTCCGGGACAGGTCAACACCGGGGAGCTGTTTTTT
CDR3: CASSAPGQVNTGELFF

J: TRBJ1-1
D: TRBD1
V: TRBV6-4
DNA: TGTGCCAGCATTCTGAAGGTAGGTCAGGGGGCGAGGCGGAACACTGAAGCTTTCTTT
CDR3: CASILKVGQGARRNTEAFF

J: TRBJ2-2
D: NA
V: TRBV28
DNA: TGTGCCAGCAGCCCAGAGGGGACACCGAACACCGGGGAGCTGTTTTTT
CDR3: CASSPEGTPNTGELFF

J: TRBJ2-1
D: TRBD2
V: TRBV5-4
DNA: TGTGCCAGCAGCCCCCGGACTAGCGGGTTATACAATGAGCAGTTCTTC
CDR3: CASSPRTSGLYNEQFF

J: TRBJ2-1
D: TRBD2
V: TRBV6-1
DNA: TGTGCCAGCAGTGAACTGGCGCGGGGGGGGCAGTACAATGAGCAGTTCTTC
CDR3: CASSELARGGQYNEQFF

J: TRBJ2-3
D: NA
V: TRBV28
DNA: TGTGCCAGCAGCCTACGGCAGGCCGGCACAGATACGCAGTATTTT
CDR3: CASSLRQAGTDTQYF

J: TRBJ1-5
D: TRBD1
V: TRBV18
DNA: TGTGCCAGCTCACCCGCGGGACAGGGAGGCAATCAGCCCCAGCATTTT
CDR3: CASSPAGQGGNQPQHF

J: TRBJ1-2
D: NA
V: TRBV5-6
DNA: TGTGCCAGCAGCTTCGAGACAACCTTTCAGGGCTATGGCTACACCTTC
CDR3: CASSFETTFQGYGYTF